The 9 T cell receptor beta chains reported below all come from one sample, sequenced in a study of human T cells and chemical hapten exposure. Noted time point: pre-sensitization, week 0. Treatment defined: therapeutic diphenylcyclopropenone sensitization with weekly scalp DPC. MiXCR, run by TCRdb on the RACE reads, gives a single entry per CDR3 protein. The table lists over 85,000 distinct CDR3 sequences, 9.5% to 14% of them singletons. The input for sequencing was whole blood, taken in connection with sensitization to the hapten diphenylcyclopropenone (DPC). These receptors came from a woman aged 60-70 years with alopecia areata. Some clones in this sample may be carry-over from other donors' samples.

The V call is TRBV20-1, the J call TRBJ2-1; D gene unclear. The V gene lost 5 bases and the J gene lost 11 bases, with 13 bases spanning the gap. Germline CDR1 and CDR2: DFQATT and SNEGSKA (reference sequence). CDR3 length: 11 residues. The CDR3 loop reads CSASRAVQQFF. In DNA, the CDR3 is TGCAGTGCTTCTCGGGCGGTACAGCAGTTCTTC.

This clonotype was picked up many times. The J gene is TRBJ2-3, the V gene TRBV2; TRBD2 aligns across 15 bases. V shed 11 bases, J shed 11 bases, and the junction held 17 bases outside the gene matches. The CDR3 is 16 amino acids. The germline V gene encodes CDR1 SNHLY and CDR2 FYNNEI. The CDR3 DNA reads TGTGCCGGAGGAGATGGGACTAGCGGGGGGCACCCGATGCAGTATTTT. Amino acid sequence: CAGGDGTSGGHPMQYF.

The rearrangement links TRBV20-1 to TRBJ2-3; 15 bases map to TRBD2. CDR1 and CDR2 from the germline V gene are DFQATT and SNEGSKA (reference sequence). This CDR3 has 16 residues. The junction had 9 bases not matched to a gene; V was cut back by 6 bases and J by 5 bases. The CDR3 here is CSASGLAGGLGDTQYF. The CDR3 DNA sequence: TGCAGTGCCTCAGGACTAGCGGGGGGGCTTGGAGATACGCAGTATTTT.

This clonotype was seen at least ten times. For the CDR3, the DNA is TGTGCCAGTAGTATAGATCCTGTAGGGGCATCTCAGCCCCAGCATTTT. As protein: CASSIDPVGASQPQHF. This chain uses TRBV19 with TRBJ1-5; possible D gene TRBD1, 5 bases. The CDR3 length is 16 residues. The germline gives CDR1 LNHDA, CDR2 SQIVND (reference sequence). V lost 0 bases to trimming and J lost 6 bases, with 15 bases between them.

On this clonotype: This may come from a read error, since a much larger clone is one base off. CDR3 nucleotide sequence: TGTGCCACCAGCAGGCCAGAGGGAGGGAGTGAAAAACTGTCTTTT. Protein sequence: CATSRPEGGSEKLSF. V gene TRBV15 combines with J gene TRBJ1-4, with D unclear. This CDR3 has 15 residues. The germline gives CDR1 LNHNV, CDR2 YYDKDF (reference sequence).

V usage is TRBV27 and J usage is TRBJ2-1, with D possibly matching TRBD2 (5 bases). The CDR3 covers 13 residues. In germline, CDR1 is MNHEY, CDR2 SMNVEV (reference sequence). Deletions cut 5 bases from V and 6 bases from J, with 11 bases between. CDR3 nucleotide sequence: TGTGCCAGCAGTCTCCGAGGGAGCAATGAGCAGTTCTTC. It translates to CASSLRGSNEQFF.

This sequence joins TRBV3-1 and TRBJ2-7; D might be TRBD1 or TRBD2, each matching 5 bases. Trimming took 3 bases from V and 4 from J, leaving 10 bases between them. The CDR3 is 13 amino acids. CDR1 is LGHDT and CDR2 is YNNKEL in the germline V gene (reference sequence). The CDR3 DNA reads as TGTGCCAGCAGCCAGGGGGTAAAATACGAGCAGTACTTC. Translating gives CASSQGVKYEQYF.

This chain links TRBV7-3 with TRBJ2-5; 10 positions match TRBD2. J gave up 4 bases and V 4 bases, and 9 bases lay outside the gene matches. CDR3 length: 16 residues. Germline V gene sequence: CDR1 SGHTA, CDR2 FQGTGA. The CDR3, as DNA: TGTGCCAGCAGCTCCCAATCTAGCGGGAGAGGAGAGACCCAGTACTTC. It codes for CASSSQSSGRGETQYF.

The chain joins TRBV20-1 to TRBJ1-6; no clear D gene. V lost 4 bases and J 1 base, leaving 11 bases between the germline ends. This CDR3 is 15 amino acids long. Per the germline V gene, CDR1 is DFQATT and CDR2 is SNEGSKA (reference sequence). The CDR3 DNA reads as TGCAGTGCTACCGGCACGGGGTCCTATAATTCACCCCTCCACTTT. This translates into CSATGTGSYNSPLHF.